Presented here are 27 T cell receptor beta chains from one specimen sequenced in a study of CXCR3-negative and CXCR3-positive naive CD8 T cells. The libraries of TRB cDNA were constructed through 5' RACE using UMI labels. TCRdb derives one entry per CDR3 protein from the 5' RACE reads, leaving out DNA. Reported are about 56,000 distinct CDR3 sequences; the ten largest clones contain 20% to 25%. Sample: memory CD8+ T cells from blood. These receptor sequences come from a human donor in good health. Some clones in this sample may be carry-over from other donors' samples.

CDR3 loop: CASSLIQESYGYTF. This chain connects TRBV7-2 to TRBJ1-2. The germline V gene encodes CDR1 SGHTA and CDR2 FQGNSA. The CDR3 consists of 14 residues.

The chain has TRBV21-1 and TRBJ1-1. TRBV21-1 is a documented pseudogene. The CDR3 is made up of 16 amino acids. CDR3: CASSKVTEKMNTEAFF.

The genes are TRBV6-2 or TRBV6-3 and TRBJ2-1; lacking DNA, the TRBD2 call made by TCRdb goes unchecked. Germline V gene data show CDR1 as MNHEY and CDR2 as SVGEGT. CDR3 length: 14 amino acids. CDR3: CASSFGTSSFEQFF.

This chain links TRBV18 with TRBJ2-3. This CDR3 comprises 16 residues. Germline V gives CDR1 KGHSH, CDR2 LQKENI. The CDR3 loop reads CASSPLGFRATDTQYF.

The chain couples TRBV29-1 to TRBJ2-6; there is no DNA to check the TCRdb D call of TRBD1. CDR3 size: 14 residues. The germline V gene encodes CDR1 SQVTM and CDR2 ANQGSEA. The CDR3 is CSVGTLSGANVLTF.

The rearrangement links TRBV5-1 to TRBJ2-1; TCRdb's D call of TRBD1 is untestable without DNA. CDR3 size: 13 residues. Looked up from germline, CDR1 is SGHRS and CDR2 is YFSETQ. Here the CDR3 reads CASSPGGTNEQFF.

CDR3 loop: CASSFKSAEAFF. The J gene is TRBJ1-1, the V gene TRBV7-9. CDR3 length equals 12 residues. Germline CDR1 and CDR2: SEHNR and FQNEAQ (reference sequence).

The chain recombines TRBV2 with TRBJ2-5; without DNA, the TCRdb call of TRBD1 cannot be checked. CDR1 is SNHLY and CDR2 is FYNNEI in the germline V gene. The CDR3 is made up of 14 amino acids. The CDR3 sequence is CASRATGSQETQYF.

The rearrangement uses TRBV7-9 and TRBJ2-3; TCRdb's D call, TRBD2, is unchecked because there is no DNA. The CDR3 length is 16 residues. Germline CDR1 SEHNR, CDR2 FQNEAQ (reference sequence). CDR3 sequence: CASSGTSGGRTDTQYF.

This chain's CDR3 is CASSSYTGTGTYNEQFF. J is TRBJ2-1 and V is TRBV7-9; with no DNA, the TCRdb D assignment of TRBD1 cannot be verified. CDR3 length: 17 amino acids. Germline-derived CDR1 and CDR2 are SEHNR and FQNEAQ (reference sequence).

The J gene is TRBJ2-5, the V gene TRBV12-3 or TRBV12-4. The CDR3 is 13 residues long. CDR3 sequence reads: CASSPQYGETQYF.

This chain uses TRBV24-1 with TRBJ2-1; TCRdb's D gene call, TRBD2, goes unchecked for lack of DNA. CDR1 and CDR2 (germline): KGHDR, SFDVKD. This CDR3 spans 16 amino acids. CDR3 protein: CATSERAGYSYNEQFF.

The chain links TRBV5-5 to TRBJ1-5. CDR3 length: 13 residues. Germline V lookup: CDR1 SGHKS, CDR2 YYEKEE (reference sequence). This chain's CDR3 is CASSLQGYQPQHF.

The rearrangement links TRBV20-1 to TRBJ2-7; the D call from TCRdb, TRBD1, cannot be confirmed without DNA. This CDR3 is 12 amino acids long. Germline lookup yields CDR1 DFQATT and CDR2 SNEGSKA (reference sequence). Here the CDR3 reads CSAEISGSEQYF.

The chain recombines TRBV6-4 with TRBJ2-1. CDR1 is MRHNA and CDR2 is SNTAGT in the germline V gene. This CDR3 is built from 15 residues. CDR3 sequence: CASSDSGQDAGEQFF.

The chain combines TRBV27 with TRBJ2-3. This CDR3 spans 12 amino acids. Germline V lookup: CDR1 MNHEY, CDR2 SMNVEV (reference sequence). The CDR3 here is CASSHSTDTQYF.

The chain combines TRBV20-1 with TRBJ2-1. CDR3 length equals 12 residues. Germline CDR1 reads DFQATT; CDR2 reads SNEGSKA (reference sequence). CDR3 loop: CSARYHDNEQFF.

V and J are TRBV5-5 and TRBJ2-1; TCRdb proposes TRBD2, but this gene call is untestable without DNA. CDR1 and CDR2 from the germline V gene are SGHKS and YYEKEE (reference sequence). This CDR3 spans 15 amino acids. This chain's CDR3 is CASSSDLEGLGEQFF.

The chain's CDR3 is CASRPVRDSLNYEAFF. The genes are TRBV28 and TRBJ1-1; lacking DNA, the TRBD1 call made by TCRdb goes unchecked. There are 16 residues in the CDR3. The germline CDR1 and CDR2 sequences are MDHEN and SYDVKM.

J is TRBJ2-1 and V is TRBV25-1; the D call of TRBD2 rests on TCRdb alone, since no DNA is present to check it. The CDR3 sequence is 16 residues long. Germline V gene sequence: CDR1 MGHDK, CDR2 SYGVNS. CDR3 sequence: CASRGEGTSVYNEQFF.

This rearrangement joins TRBV4-2 to TRBJ1-6. The germline V gene has CDR1 LGHNA and CDR2 YNFKEQ. This CDR3 contains 15 residues. The CDR3 loop is CASSQDPAGGSPLHF.

The J gene is TRBJ2-7, the V gene TRBV6-5; the D gene TCRdb calls, TRBD1, cannot be checked with no DNA. Germline CDR1 MNHEY, CDR2 SVGAGI. The CDR3 sequence is 14 residues long. Here the CDR3 reads CASSFVLSPYEQYF.

The chain employs TRBV7-6 and TRBJ2-7; the D gene TCRdb calls, TRBD2, cannot be checked with no DNA. This CDR3 has 15 amino acids. Germline V gene sequence: CDR1 SGHVS, CDR2 FNYEAQ. The CDR3: CASSPLPGLANEQYF.

This chain's CDR3 is CSAKALNFNGTSGQTQYF. This chain links TRBV20-1 with TRBJ2-5; TCRdb's assignment of TRBD2 cannot be checked, as there is no DNA. There are 18 residues in the CDR3. From germline, CDR1 is DFQATT and CDR2 SNEGSKA (reference sequence).

This chain links TRBV29-1 with TRBJ1-2. Germline V gives CDR1 SQVTM, CDR2 ANQGSEA. The CDR3 runs to 13 residues. This chain's CDR3 is CSVLQTSNYGYTF.

V gene TRBV4-3 combines with J gene TRBJ1-1. This CDR3 spans 15 amino acids. Germline CDR1 is LGHNA and CDR2 is YSLEER. This chain's CDR3 is CASSQGKGLGTEAFF.

The genes are TRBV12-3 or TRBV12-4 and TRBJ2-2; absent DNA, TCRdb's TRBD1 call cannot be checked. The CDR3 loop spans 15 amino acids. CDR3 amino acids: CASTPVGGPTGELFF.